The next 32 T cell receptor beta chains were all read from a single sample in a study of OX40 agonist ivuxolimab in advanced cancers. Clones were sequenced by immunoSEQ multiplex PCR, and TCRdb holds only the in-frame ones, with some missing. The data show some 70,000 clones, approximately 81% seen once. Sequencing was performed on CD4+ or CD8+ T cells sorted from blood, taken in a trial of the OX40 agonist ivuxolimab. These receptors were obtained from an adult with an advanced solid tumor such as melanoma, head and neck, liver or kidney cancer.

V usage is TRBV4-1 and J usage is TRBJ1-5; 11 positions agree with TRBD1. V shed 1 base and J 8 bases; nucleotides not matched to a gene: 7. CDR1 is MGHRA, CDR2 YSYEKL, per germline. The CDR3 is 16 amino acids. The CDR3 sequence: CASSQVGTGGGEPQHF. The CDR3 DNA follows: TGCGCCAGCAGCCAAGTCGGGACAGGGGGTGGCGAGCCCCAGCATTTT.

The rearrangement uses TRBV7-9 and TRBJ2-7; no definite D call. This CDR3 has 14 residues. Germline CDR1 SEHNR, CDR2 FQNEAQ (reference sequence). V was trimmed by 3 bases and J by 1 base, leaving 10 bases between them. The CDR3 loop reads CASSFQTESYEQYF. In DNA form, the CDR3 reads TGTGCCAGCAGCTTTCAGACGGAATCCTACGAGCAGTACTTC.

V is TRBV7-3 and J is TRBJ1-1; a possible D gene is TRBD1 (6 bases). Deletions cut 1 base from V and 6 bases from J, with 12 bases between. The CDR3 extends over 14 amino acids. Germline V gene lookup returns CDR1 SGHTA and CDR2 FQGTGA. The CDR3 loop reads CASSLSQGSSEAFF. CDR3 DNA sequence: TGTGCCAGCAGCTTAAGCCAGGGGTCGTCTGAAGCTTTCTTT. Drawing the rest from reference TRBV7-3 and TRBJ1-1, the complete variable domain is GAGVSQTPSNKVTEKGKYVELRCDPISGHTALYWYRQSLGQGPEFLIYFQGTGAADDSGLPNDRFFAVRPEGSVSTLKIQRTERGDSAVYLCASSLSQGSSEAFFGQGTRLTVV.

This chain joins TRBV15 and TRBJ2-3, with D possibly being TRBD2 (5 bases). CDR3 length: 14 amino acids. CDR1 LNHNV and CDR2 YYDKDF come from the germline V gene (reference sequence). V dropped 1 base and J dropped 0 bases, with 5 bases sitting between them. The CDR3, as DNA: TGTGCCACCAGCAGAGGGGAGAGCACAGATACGCAGTATTTT. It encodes CATSRGESTDTQYF.

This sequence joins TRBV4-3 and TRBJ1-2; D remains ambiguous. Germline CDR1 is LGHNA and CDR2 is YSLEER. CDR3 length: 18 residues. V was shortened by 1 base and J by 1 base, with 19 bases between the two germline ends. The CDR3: CASSQVEGPAEDNYGYTF. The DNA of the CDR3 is TGCGCCAGCAGCCAAGTAGAAGGTCCGGCGGAAGATAACTATGGCTACACCTTC.

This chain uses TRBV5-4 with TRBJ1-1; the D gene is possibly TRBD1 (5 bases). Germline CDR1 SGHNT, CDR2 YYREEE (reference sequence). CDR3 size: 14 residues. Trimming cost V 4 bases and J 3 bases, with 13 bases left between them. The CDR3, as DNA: TGTGCCAGCAGCGGGGGAGGGAGGCACACTGAAGCTTTCTTT. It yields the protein CASSGGGRHTEAFF.

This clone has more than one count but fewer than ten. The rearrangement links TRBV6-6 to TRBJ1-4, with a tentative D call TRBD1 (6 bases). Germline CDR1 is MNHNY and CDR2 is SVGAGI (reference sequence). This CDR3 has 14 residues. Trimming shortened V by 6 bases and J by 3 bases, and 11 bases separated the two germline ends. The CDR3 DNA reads TGTGCCAGCAGGTGGGGGCAGCCTAATGAAAAACTGTTTTTT. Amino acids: CASRWGQPNEKLFF.

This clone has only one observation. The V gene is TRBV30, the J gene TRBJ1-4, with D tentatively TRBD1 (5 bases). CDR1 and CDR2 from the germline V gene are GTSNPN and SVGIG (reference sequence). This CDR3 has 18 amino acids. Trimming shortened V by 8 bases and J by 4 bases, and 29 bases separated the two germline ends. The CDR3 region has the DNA TGTGCCCAAACCCCCCGACAGACCCTATTTTTGTTTAATGAAAAACTGTTTTTT. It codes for CAQTPRQTLFLFNEKLFF.

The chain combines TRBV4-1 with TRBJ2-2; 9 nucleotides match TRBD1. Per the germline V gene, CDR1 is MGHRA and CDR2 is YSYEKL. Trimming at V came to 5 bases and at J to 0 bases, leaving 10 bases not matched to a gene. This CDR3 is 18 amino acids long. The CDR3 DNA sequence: TGCGCCAGCAGCGCTGAACAGGGGGCGTTGGCGAACACCGGGGAGCTGTTTTTT. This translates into CASSAEQGALANTGELFF.

The CDR3 DNA is TGTGCCAGCAGCTTAGCGGAACTAGCGGGTGCCACCGGGGAGCTGTTTTTT. Translating it yields CASSLAELAGATGELFF. The V call is TRBV7-6, the J call TRBJ2-2, with 9 bases lining up with TRBD2. CDR3 length: 17 residues. Germline V CDR1 and CDR2: SGHVS, FNYEAQ. With V trimmed by 0 bases and J by 4 bases, 6 bases remained unmatched.

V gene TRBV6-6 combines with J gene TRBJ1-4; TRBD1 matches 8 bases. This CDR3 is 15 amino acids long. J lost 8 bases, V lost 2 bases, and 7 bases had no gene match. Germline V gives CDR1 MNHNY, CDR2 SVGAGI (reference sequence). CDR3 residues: CASSYQQGVREKLFF. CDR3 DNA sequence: TGTGCCAGCAGTTACCAACAGGGGGTGAGGGAAAAACTGTTTTTT.

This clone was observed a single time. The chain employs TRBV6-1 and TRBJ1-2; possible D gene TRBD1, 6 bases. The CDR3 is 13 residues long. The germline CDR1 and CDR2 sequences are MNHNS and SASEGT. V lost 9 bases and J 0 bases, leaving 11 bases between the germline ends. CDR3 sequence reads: CASTGIANYGYTF. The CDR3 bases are TGTGCCAGTACAGGGATCGCTAACTATGGCTACACCTTC.

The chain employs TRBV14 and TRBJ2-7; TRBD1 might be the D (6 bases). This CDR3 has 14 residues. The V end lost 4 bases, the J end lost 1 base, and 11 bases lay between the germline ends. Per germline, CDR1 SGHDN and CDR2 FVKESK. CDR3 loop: CASSRNTGSYEQYF. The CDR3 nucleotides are TGTGCCAGCAGCCGAAATACAGGGTCCTACGAGCAGTACTTC.

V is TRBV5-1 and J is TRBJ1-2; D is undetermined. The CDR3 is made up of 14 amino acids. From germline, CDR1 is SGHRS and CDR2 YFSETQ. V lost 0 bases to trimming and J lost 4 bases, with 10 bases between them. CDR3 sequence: CASSLGVGGYGYTF. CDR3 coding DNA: TGCGCCAGCAGCTTGGGTGTGGGAGGCTATGGCTACACCTTC.

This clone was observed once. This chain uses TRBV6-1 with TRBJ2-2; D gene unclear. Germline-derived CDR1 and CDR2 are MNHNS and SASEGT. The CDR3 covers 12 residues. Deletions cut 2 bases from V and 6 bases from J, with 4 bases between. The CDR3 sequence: CASSELAGELFF. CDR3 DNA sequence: TGTGCCAGCAGTGAATTGGCCGGGGAGCTGTTTTTT.

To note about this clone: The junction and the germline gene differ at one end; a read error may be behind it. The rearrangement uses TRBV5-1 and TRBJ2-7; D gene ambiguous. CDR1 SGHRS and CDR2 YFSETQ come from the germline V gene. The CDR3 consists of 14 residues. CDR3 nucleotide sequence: TGCGCCAGCAGTTTGGGAAATTTTGGGTACGAGCAGTACTTC. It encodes CASSLGNFGYEQYF.

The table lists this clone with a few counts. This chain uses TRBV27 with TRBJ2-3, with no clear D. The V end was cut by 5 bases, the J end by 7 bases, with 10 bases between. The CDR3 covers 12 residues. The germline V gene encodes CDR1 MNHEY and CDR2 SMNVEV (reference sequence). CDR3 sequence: CASSQTRHTQYF. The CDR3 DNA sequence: TGTGCCAGCAGTCAGACTCGACATACGCAGTATTTT.

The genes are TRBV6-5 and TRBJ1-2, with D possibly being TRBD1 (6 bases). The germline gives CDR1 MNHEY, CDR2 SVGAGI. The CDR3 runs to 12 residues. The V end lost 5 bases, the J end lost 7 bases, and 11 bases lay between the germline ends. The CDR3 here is CASSLTGLGYTF. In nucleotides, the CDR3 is TGTGCCAGCAGTCTTACAGGGCTTGGCTACACCTTC.

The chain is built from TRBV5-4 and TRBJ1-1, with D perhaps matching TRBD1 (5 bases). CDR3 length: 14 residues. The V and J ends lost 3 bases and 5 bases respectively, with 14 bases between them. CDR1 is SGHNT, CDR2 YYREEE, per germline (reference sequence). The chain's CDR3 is CASSSWAGGTEAFF. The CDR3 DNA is TGTGCCAGCAGCTCTTGGGCGGGGGGAACTGAAGCTTTCTTT.

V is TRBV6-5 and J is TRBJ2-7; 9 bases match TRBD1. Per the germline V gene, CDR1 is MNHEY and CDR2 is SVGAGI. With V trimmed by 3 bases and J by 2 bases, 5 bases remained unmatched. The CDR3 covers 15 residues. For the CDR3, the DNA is TGTGCCAGCAGTTATTCCGGGACAGGGCCCTACGAGCAGTACTTC. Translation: CASSYSGTGPYEQYF.

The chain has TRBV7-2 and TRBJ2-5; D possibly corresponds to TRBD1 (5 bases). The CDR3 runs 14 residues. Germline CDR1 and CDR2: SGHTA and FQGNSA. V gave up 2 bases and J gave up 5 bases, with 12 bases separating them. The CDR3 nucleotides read TGTGCCAGCAGCTTACAGGGTGCAATGGAGACCCAGTACTTC. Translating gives CASSLQGAMETQYF. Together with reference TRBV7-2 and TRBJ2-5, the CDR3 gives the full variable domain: GAGVSQSPSNKVTEKGKDVELRCDPISGHTALYWYRQSLGQGLEFLIYFQGNSAPDKSGLPSDRFSAERTGGSVSTLTIQRTQQEDSAVYLCASSLQGAMETQYFGPGTRLLVL.

The CDR3 reads CASSPWTSGGTDTQYF. For the CDR3, the DNA is TGTGCCAGCAGTCCTTGGACTAGCGGGGGTACAGATACGCAGTATTTT. The rearrangement links TRBV2 to TRBJ2-3; 13 bases map to TRBD2. Germline V gene sequence: CDR1 SNHLY, CDR2 FYNNEI. The CDR3 is made up of 16 amino acids. J was trimmed by 3 bases and V by 5 bases; bases with no gene match: 5.

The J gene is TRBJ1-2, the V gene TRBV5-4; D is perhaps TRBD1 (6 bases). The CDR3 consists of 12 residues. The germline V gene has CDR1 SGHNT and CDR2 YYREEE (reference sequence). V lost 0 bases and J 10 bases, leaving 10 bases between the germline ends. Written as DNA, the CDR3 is TGTGCCAGCAGCTTGGGTGGGGGCGACTACACCTTC. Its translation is CASSLGGGDYTF.

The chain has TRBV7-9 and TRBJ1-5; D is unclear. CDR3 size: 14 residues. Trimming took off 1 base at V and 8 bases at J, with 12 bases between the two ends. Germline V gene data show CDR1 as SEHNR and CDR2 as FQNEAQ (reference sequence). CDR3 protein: CASSLGHTGEPQHF. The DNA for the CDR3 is TGTGCCAGCAGCTTAGGACATACCGGGGAGCCCCAGCATTTT. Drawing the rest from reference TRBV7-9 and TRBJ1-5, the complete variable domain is DTGVSQNPRHKITKRGQNVTFRCDPISEHNRLYWYRQTLGQGPEFLTYFQNEAQLEKSRLLSDRFSAERPKGSFSTLEIQRTEQGDSAMYLCASSLGHTGEPQHFGDGTRLSIL.

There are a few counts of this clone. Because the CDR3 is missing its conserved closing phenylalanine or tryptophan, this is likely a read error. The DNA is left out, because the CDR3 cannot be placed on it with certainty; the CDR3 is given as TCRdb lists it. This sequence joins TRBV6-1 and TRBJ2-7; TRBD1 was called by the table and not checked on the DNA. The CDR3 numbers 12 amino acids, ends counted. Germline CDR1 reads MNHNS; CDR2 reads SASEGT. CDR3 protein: CASSEAQRDRVL.

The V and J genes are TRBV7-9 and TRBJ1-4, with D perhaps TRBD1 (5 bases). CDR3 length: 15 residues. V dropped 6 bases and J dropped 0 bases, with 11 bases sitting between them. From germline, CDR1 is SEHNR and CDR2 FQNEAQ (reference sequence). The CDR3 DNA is TGTGCCAGCAGGCAGGGAGTTGCAACTAATGAAAAACTGTTTTTT. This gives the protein CASRQGVATNEKLFF.

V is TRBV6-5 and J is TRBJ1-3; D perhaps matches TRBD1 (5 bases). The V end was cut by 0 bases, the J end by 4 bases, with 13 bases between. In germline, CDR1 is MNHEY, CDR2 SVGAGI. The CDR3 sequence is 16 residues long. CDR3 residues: CASSYSTGGVGNTIYF. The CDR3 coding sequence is TGTGCCAGCAGTTACTCGACTGGGGGAGTCGGAAACACCATATATTTT.

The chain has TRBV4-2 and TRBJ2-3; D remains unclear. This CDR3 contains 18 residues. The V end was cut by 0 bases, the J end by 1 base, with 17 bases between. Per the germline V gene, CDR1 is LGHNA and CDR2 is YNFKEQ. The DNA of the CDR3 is TGTGCCAGCAGCCAAGAGCCCCGGCCCTGGGTGGGCACAGATACGCAGTATTTT. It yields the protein CASSQEPRPWVGTDTQYF.

DNA of the CDR3: TGCGCCAGCAGTCGGGATTTTTTTGGGACACCCCTCCACTTT. This codes for CASSRDFFGTPLHF. J is TRBJ1-6 and V is TRBV23-1; D is unclear. TRBV23-1 is treated as an ORF (open reading frame) with a function not yet certain. Trimming pared 4 bases from V and 11 bases from J, leaving 15 bases between. The CDR3 runs 14 residues.

For the CDR3, the DNA is TGTGCCAGCGGCCACTCCTACGAGCAGTACTTC. Translating it yields CASGHSYEQYF. This sequence joins TRBV28 and TRBJ2-7; D unclear. Per the germline V gene, CDR1 is MDHEN and CDR2 is SYDVKM. Trimming pared 8 bases from V and 0 bases from J, leaving 5 bases between. The CDR3 is 11 residues long.

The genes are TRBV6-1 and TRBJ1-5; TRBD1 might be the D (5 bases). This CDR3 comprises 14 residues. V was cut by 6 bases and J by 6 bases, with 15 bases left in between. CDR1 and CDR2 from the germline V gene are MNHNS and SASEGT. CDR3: CASRRAGGGQPQHF. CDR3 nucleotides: TGTGCCAGCAGACGCGCCGGGGGGGGTCAGCCCCAGCATTTT.

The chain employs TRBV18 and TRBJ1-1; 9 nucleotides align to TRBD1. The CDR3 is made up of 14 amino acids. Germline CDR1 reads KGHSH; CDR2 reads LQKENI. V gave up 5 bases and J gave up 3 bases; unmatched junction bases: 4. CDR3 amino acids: CASSLDRGYTEAFF. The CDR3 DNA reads TGTGCCAGCTCATTGGACAGGGGATACACTGAAGCTTTCTTT.